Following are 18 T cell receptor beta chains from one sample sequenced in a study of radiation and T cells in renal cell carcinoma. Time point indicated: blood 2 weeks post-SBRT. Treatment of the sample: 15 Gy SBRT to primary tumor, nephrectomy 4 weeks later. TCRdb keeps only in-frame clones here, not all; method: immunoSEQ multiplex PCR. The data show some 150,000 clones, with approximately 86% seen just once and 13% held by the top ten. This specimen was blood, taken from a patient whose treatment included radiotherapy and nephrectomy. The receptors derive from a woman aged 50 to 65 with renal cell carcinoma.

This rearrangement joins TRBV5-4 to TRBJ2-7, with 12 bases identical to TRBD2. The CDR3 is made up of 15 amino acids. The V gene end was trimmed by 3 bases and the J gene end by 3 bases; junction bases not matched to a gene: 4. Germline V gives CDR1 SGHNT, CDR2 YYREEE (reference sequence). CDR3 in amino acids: CASSSLTSGGYEQYF. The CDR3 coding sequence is TGTGCCAGCAGCTCCTTGACTAGCGGGGGCTACGAGCAGTACTTC.

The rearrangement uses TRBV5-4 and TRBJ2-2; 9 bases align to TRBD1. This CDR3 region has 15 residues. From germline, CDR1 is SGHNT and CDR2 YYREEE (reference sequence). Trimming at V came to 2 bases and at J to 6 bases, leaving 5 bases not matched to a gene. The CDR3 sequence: CASSLLQGAAGELFF. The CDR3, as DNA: TGTGCCAGCAGCTTATTACAGGGGGCGGCCGGGGAGCTGTTTTTT.

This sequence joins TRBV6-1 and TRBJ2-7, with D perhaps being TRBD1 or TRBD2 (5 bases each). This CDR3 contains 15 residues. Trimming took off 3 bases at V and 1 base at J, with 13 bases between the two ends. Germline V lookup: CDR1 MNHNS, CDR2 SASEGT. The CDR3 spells CASSEAAEGSYEQYF. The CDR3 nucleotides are TGTGCCAGCAGTGAGGCCGCAGAGGGGTCCTACGAGCAGTACTTC.

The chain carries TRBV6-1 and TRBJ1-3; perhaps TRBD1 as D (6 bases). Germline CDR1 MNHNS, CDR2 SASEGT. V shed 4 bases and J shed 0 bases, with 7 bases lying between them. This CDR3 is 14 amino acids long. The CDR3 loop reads CASSVTGSGNTIYF. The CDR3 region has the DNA TGTGCCAGCAGTGTGACAGGCTCTGGAAACACCATATATTTT.

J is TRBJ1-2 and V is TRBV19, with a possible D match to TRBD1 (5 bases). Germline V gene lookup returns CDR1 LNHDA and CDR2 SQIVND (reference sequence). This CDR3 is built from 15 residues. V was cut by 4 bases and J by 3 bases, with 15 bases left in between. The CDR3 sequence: CASSRNRDPYYGYTF. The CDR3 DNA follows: TGTGCCAGTAGTAGGAACCGGGACCCGTACTATGGCTACACCTTC.

CDR3 residues: CASSQDRAGGETGETQYF. The CDR3 nucleotides read TGTGCCAGCAGCCAAGATAGGGCGGGGGGCGAAACGGGAGAGACCCAGTACTTC. This sequence joins TRBV4-2 and TRBJ2-5; 8 bases match TRBD2. V gave up 0 bases and J gave up 4 bases; unmatched junction bases: 13. The CDR3 totals 18 residues. Germline assignment: CDR1 LGHNA and CDR2 YNFKEQ.

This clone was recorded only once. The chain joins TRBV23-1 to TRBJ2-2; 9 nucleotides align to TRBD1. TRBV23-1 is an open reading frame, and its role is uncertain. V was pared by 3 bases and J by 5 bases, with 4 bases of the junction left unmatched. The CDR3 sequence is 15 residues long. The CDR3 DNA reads TGCGCCAGCAGTCACCGGGACAGGGAGACCGGGGAGCTGTTTTTT. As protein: CASSHRDRETGELFF.

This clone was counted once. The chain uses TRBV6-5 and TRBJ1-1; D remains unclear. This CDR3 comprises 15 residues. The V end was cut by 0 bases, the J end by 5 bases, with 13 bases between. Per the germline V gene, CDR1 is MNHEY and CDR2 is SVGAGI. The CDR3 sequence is CASSYSGTLGTEAFF. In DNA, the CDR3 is TGTGCCAGCAGTTACTCGGGCACCCTAGGAACTGAAGCTTTCTTT.

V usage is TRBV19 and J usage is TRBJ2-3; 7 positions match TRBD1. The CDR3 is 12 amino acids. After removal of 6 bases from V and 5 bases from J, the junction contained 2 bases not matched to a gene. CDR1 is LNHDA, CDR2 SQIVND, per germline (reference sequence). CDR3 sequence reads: CASSRTGDTQYF. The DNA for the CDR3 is TGTGCCAGTAGCCGGACAGGAGATACGCAGTATTTT.

The CDR3 nucleotides are TGTGCCAGCAGCCCTAGACAGGGGGCGAGCTATGGCTACACCTTC. Amino acids: CASSPRQGASYGYTF. The chain is built from TRBV13 and TRBJ1-2; 10 bases are a match to TRBD1. Trimming removed 5 bases from V and 4 bases from J; junction bases left unmatched: 7. The V gene's germline CDR1 is PRHDT and CDR2 FYEKMQ (reference sequence). This CDR3 comprises 15 residues.

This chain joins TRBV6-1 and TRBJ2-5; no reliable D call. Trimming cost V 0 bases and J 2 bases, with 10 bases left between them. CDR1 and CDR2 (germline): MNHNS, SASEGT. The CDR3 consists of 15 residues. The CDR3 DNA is TGTGCCAGCAGTGAAGCGTTCCAGCCTCAAGAGACCCAGTACTTC. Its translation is CASSEAFQPQETQYF.

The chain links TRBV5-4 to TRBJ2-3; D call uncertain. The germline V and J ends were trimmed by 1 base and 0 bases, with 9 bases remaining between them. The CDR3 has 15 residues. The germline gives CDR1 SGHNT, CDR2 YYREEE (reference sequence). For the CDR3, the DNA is TGTGCCAGCAGCTTGTCCAGGCAGAGCACAGATACGCAGTATTTT. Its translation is CASSLSRQSTDTQYF. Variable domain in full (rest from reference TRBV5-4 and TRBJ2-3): ETGVTQSPTHLIKTRGQQVTLRCSSQSGHNTVSWYQQALGQGPQFIFQYYREEENGRGNFPPRFSGLQFPNYSSELNVNALELDDSALYLCASSLSRQSTDTQYFGPGTRLTVL.

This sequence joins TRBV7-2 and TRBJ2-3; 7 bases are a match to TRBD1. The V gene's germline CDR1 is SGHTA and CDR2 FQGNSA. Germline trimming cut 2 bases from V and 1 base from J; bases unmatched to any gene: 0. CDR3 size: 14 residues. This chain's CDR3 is CASSLQGGTDTQYF. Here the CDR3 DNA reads TGTGCCAGCAGCTTACAGGGGGGCACAGATACGCAGTATTTT.

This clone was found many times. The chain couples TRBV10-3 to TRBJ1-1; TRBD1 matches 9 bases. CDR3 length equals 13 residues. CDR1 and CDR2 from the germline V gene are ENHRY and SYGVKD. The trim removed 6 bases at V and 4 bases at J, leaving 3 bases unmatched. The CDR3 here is CAIRQGASTEAFF. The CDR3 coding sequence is TGTGCCATCAGACAGGGGGCGAGCACTGAAGCTTTCTTT.

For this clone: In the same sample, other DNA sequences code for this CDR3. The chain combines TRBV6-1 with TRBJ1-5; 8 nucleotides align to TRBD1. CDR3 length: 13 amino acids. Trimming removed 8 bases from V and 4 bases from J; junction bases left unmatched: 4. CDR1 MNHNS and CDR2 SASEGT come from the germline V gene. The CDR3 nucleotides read TGTGCCAGCTCTAACAGGGGGAATCAGCCCCAGCATTTT. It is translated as CASSNRGNQPQHF.

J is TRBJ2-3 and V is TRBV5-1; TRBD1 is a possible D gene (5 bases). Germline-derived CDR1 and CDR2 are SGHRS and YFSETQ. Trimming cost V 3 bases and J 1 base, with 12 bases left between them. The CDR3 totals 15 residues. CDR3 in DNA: TGCGCCAGCAGCTGGCAGGGTGTCGGCACAGATACGCAGTATTTT. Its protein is CASSWQGVGTDTQYF. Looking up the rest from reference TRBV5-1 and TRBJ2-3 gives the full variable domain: KAGVTQTPRYLIKTRGQQVTLSCSPISGHRSVSWYQQTPGQGLQFLFEYFSETQRNKGNFPGRFSGRQFSNSRSEMNVSTLELGDSALYLCASSWQGVGTDTQYFGPGTRLTVL.

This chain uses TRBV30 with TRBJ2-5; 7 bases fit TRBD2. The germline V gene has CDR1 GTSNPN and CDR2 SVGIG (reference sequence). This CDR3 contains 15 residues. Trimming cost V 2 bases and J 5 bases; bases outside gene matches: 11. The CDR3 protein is CAWSLGLGLGETQYF. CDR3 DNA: TGTGCCTGGAGTCTCGGACTAGGCCTTGGTGAGACCCAGTACTTC.

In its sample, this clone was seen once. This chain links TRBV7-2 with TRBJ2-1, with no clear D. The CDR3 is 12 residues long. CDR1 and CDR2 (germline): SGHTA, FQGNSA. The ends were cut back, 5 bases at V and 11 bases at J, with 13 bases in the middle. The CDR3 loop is CASSPDVVQQFF. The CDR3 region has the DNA TGTGCCAGCAGCCCGGATGTGGTCCAGCAGTTCTTC. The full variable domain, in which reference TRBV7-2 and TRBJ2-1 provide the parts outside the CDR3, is GAGVSQSPSNKVTEKGKDVELRCDPISGHTALYWYRQSLGQGLEFLIYFQGNSAPDKSGLPSDRFSAERTGGSVSTLTIQRTQQEDSAVYLCASSPDVVQQFFGPGTRLTVL.